Sequencing of this T cell receptor beta chain was carried out in a study of CD8 T cells in ankylosing spondylitis. Whole-study results and caveats: Reported data indicate significant enrichment of disease-linked clones within matched ankylosing spondylitis synovial fluid. Seemingly distinctive of ankylosing spondylitis blood was a TCR beta motif formed by eight highly homologous variants.

This clonotype was detected a few times. Its matching antigen is unknown. In making TCR beta libraries, quantitative 5'-RACE with molecular barcodes was used. TCRdb reprocessed the 5' RACE reads with MiXCR, giving one entry per CDR3 protein. The data show approximately 250,000 distinct CDR3 sequences, under 35% seen once. The CDR3 extends over 13 amino acids. V was trimmed by 7 bases and J by 2 bases, leaving 11 bases between them. The sequence derives from a male donor with ankylosing spondylitis or in good health (not recorded which). The rearrangement links TRBV12-3 or TRBV12-4 to TRBJ1-1; TRBD1 might be the D (5 bases). Sequenced material: blood, either unsorted or a sorted T cell fraction (not recorded which). This CDR3 is CASILGGNTEAFF. CDR3 in DNA: TGTGCCAGCATCCTGGGGGGTAACACTGAAGCTTTCTTT.